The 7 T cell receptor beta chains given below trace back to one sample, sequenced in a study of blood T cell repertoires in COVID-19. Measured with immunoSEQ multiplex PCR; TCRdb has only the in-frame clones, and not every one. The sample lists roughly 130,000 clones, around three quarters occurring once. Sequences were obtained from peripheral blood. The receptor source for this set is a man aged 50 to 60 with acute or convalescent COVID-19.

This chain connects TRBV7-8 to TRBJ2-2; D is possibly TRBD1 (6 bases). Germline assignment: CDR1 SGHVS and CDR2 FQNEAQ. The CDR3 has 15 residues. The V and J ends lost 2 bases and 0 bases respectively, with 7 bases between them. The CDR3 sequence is CASSLRTANTGELFF. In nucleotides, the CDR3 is TGTGCCAGCAGCTTACGGACAGCGAACACCGGGGAGCTGTTTTTT.

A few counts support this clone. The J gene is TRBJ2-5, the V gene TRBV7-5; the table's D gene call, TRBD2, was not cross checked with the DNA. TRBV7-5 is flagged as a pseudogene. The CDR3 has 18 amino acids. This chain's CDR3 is CARTPLRGRGEIQETQYF. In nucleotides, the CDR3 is TGTGCCAGAACCCCCCTAAGGGGGCGGGGGGAGATCCAAGAGACCCAGTACTTC.

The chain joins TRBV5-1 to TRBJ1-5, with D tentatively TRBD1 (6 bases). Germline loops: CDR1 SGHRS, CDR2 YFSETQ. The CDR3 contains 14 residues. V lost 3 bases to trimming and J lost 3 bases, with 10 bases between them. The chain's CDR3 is CASSSGQFNQPQHF. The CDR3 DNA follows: TGCGCCAGCAGCTCCGGACAGTTCAATCAGCCCCAGCATTTT.

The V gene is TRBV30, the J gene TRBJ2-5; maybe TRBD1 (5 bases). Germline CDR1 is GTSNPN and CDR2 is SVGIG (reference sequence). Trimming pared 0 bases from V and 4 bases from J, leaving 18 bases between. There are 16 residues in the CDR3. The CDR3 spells CAWSVGDSRFRETQYF. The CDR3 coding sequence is TGTGCCTGGAGTGTAGGCGACAGTCGGTTTCGAGAGACCCAGTACTTC.

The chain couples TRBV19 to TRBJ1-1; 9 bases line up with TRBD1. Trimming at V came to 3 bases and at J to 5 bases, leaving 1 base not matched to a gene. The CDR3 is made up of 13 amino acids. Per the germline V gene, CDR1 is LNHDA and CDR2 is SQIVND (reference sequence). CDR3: CASSIGTGTEAFF. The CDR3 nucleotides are TGTGCCAGTAGTATCGGGACAGGGACTGAAGCTTTCTTT.

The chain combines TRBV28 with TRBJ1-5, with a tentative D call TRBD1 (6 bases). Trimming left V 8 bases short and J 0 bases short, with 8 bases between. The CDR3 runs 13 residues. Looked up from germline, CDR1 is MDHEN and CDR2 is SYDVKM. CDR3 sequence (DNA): TGTGCCAGCCGACAGGTTAGCAATCAGCCCCAGCATTTT. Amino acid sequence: CASRQVSNQPQHF.

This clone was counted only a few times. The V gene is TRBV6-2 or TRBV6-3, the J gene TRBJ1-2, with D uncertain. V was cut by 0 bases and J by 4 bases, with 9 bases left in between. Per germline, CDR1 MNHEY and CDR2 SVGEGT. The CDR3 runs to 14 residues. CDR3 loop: CASSYSKGSYGYTF. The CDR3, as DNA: TGTGCCAGCAGTTACTCGAAAGGGAGCTATGGCTACACCTTC.